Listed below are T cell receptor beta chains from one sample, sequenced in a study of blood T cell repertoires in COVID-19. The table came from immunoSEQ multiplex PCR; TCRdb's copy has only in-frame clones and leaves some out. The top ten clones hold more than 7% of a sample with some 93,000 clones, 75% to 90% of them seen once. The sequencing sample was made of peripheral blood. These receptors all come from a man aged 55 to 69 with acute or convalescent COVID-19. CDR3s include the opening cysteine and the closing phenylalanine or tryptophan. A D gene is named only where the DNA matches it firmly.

CDR3: CASSQGQANSPLHF
DNA: TGCGCCAGCAGCCAAGGACAGGCTAATTCACCCCTCCACTTT
V: TRBV4-3
J: TRBJ1-6
D: .

CDR3: CASSPRQGLDQPQHF
DNA: TGTGCCAGCAGCCCGAGACAGGGTTTGGATCAGCCCCAGCATTTT
V: TRBV7-8
J: TRBJ1-5
D: TRBD1

CDR3: CASSQVGTSVNTGELFF
DNA: TGTGCCAGCAGCCAAGTGGGGACTAGCGTTAACACCGGGGAGCTGTTTTTT
V: TRBV4-2
J: TRBJ2-2
D: TRBD2

CDR3: CASSADRRTSGANVLTF
DNA: TGTGCCAGCAGTGCAGACAGGAGAACCTCTGGGGCCAACGTCCTGACTTTC
V: TRBV6-1
J: TRBJ2-6
D: .

CDR3: CASSGTTGNSYGYTF
DNA: TGCGCCAGCAGTGGCACGACAGGAAACAGCTATGGCTACACCTTC
V: TRBV10-2
J: TRBJ1-2
D: .

CDR3: CASSDGRNTEAFF
DNA: TGCGCCAGCAGCGACGGGAGGAACACTGAAGCTTTCTTT
V: TRBV5-1
J: TRBJ1-1
D: .

CDR3: CASTSDRAGYTF
DNA: TGTGCCAGTACCTCGGACAGGGCGGGCTACACCTTC
V: TRBV19
J: TRBJ1-2
D: TRBD1

CDR3: CASSQDPGGGSGNTIYF
DNA: TGTGCCAGCAGCCAAGATCCTGGAGGAGGCTCTGGAAACACCATATATTTT
V: TRBV3-1/TRBV3-2
J: TRBJ1-3
D: .

CDR3: CASSTSQQETQYF
DNA: TGTGCCAGCAGTACCTCACAGCAAGAGACCCAGTACTTC
V: TRBV6-6
J: TRBJ2-5
D: .

CDR3: CASSWGASRQETQYF
DNA: TGTGCCAGCAGCTGGGGCGCGAGCCGACAAGAGACCCAGTACTTC
V: TRBV5-5
J: TRBJ2-5
D: .

CDR3: CASSSGTSGYNEQFF
DNA: TGTGCCAGCAGCTCCGGGACTAGCGGTTACAATGAGCAGTTCTTC
V: TRBV6-5
J: TRBJ2-1
D: TRBD2

CDR3: CASSLINEQFF
DNA: TGTGCCAGCAGCTTAATAAATGAGCAGTTCTTC
V: TRBV11-2
J: TRBJ2-1
D: .

CDR3: CASRRDRVNTEAFF
DNA: TGTGCCAGTAGAAGGGACAGGGTGAACACTGAAGCTTTCTTT
V: TRBV19
J: TRBJ1-1
D: TRBD1

CDR3: CASTKHGGGTEAFF
DNA: TGTGCCAGTACCAAACACGGGGGGGGCACTGAAGCTTTCTTT
V: TRBV19
J: TRBJ1-1
D: .

CDR3: CASSQGPAGGPDGELFF
DNA: TGTGCCAGCAGCCAAGGCCCAGCGGGAGGGCCCGACGGGGAGCTGTTTTTT
V: TRBV4-2
J: TRBJ2-2
D: TRBD2